These T cell receptor beta chains were read from a single sample in a study of cytomegalovirus exposure and HLA in healthy donors. This table comes from immunoSEQ multiplex PCR, and its TCRdb copy is limited to in-frame clones, with some not included. This repertoire shows around 160,000 clones, about 90% found once; its top ten account for over 2.5%. The sample taken for sequencing was PBMCs. These receptors came from a woman under 30 in good health and CMV-seropositive. Each CDR3 is given with its conserved first and last residue. The D gene is left open where the match is weak. Clone size is not always given. Where it is, it says once, few, many or a class for expanded clones.

TRBD2,TRBV5-1,TRBJ2-7,-,CASSLELAGGREQYF,TGCGCCAGCAGCTTGGAGCTAGCGGGGGGGCGCGAGCAGTACTTC
TRBD2,TRBV13,TRBJ2-3,-,CASSSGGPIGADTQYF,TGTGCCAGCAGCTCGGGGGGGCCGATTGGGGCAGATACGCAGTATTTT
-,TRBV7-7,TRBJ1-1,once,CASSRDPGAEAFF,TGTGCCAGCAGCCGGGACCCAGGGGCTGAAGCTTTCTTT
-,TRBV29-1,TRBJ1-1,-,CSVEEGPRNTEAFF,TGCAGCGTTGAAGAGGGCCCGCGGAACACTGAAGCTTTCTTT
TRBD1,TRBV30,TRBJ1-6,few,CAWSVRGQPSPLHF,TGTGCCTGGAGTGTTCGGGGACAGCCTTCACCCCTCCACTTT
TRBD2,TRBV6-5,TRBJ2-3,-,CASSPQRGGRNTQYF,TGTGCCAGCAGTCCCCAGCGGGGGGGGAGAAATACGCAGTATTTT
TRBD1,TRBV5-6,TRBJ1-2,once,CASSLQGAGGYTF,TGTGCCAGCAGCTTACAGGGGGCGGGTGGCTACACCTTC
TRBD1,TRBV5-1,TRBJ2-7,-,CASSLDRAAYEQYF,TGCGCCAGCAGCCTCGACAGGGCCGCCTACGAGCAGTACTTC
-,TRBV2,TRBJ1-2,-,CASYRGNYGYTF,TGTGCCAGCTACCGGGGGAACTATGGCTACACCTTC
TRBD2,TRBV10-1,TRBJ2-3,few,CASSEQTSSRDTQYF,TGCGCCAGCAGTGAGCAGACTAGCAGTCGGGATACGCAGTATTTT
-,TRBV27,TRBJ2-2,-,CASTIWGPPLNTGELFF,TGTGCCAGCACCATCTGGGGCCCGCCTCTTAACACCGGGGAGCTGTTTTTT
TRBD1,TRBV2,TRBJ2-3,-,CAGGQGARTDTQYF,TGTGCCGGGGGACAGGGGGCGAGGACAGATACGCAGTATTTT
-,TRBV2,TRBJ2-5,-,CASKRESGQGETQYF,TGTGCCAGCAAGAGGGAGAGCGGCCAAGGGGAGACCCAGTACTTC
-,TRBV15,TRBJ1-1,-,CATSRDTGMNTEAFF,TGTGCCACCAGCAGAGATACGGGTATGAACACTGAAGCTTTCTTT
TRBD2,TRBV7-6,TRBJ2-1,-,CASSSYLLAGEGNEQFF,TGTGCCAGCAGCTCCTACTTACTAGCGGGAGAGGGAAATGAGCAGTTCTTC
TRBD2,TRBV2,TRBJ2-3,once,CASSVRGAQYF,TGTGCCAGCAGTGTTCGGGGGGCGCAGTATTTT
-,TRBV10-3,TRBJ2-1,-,CAISPSGNYNEQFF,TGTGCCATCAGTCCTTCCGGGAATTACAATGAGCAGTTCTTC
-,TRBV28,TRBJ1-1,-,CASSAGRGNTEAFF,TGTGCCAGCAGTGCAGGGAGGGGGAACACTGAAGCTTTCTTT
TRBD2,TRBV5-1,TRBJ2-7,-,CASRRAGQDYEQYF,TGCGCCAGCAGGCGAGCGGGGCAGGACTACGAGCAGTACTTC
TRBD1,TRBV5-6,TRBJ1-6,-,CASSLSGGTGDSPLHF,TGTGCCAGCAGCTTGAGCGGGGGGACAGGGGACTCACCCCTCCACTTT